The 15 T cell receptor beta chains presented below share a single source sample, sequenced in a study of CD8 T cells in acute hepatitis C reinfection. The time point is: naive CD8 control sorted from an acute-time-point sample. The data were produced by immunoSEQ multiplex PCR, yet TCRdb's version contains in-frame clones alone and is incomplete. The data hold tens of thousands of clones, with 80% to 90% observed a single time. The sequencing input was naive CD8+ T cells from PBMCs. The receptors come from a woman younger than 35 who spontaneously cleared hepatitis C infection.

This chain joins TRBV25-1 and TRBJ1-2; D not resolved. CDR3 length equals 12 residues. The germline V gene has CDR1 MGHDK and CDR2 SYGVNS. The germline V and J ends were trimmed by 4 bases and 1 base, with 4 bases remaining between them. CDR3 sequence: CASSVSNYGYTF. DNA of the CDR3: TGTGCCAGCAGTGTTAGTAACTATGGCTACACCTTC.

The chain has TRBV9 and TRBJ2-1; 7 positions match TRBD2. Trimming took 2 bases from V and 0 from J; bases not matched to a gene: 5. Germline V gives CDR1 SGDLS, CDR2 YYNGEE. This CDR3 has 16 amino acids. The CDR3 DNA sequence: TGTGCCAGCAGCGTCGGAGCGGGAAGCTCCTACAATGAGCAGTTCTTC. Translating gives CASSVGAGSSYNEQFF.

A word on this clone: The sample has other DNA sequences that encode this CDR3 too. The gene calls are TRBV29-1 and TRBJ1-2, with D tentatively TRBD1 (5 bases). CDR3 length equals 12 residues. Per germline, CDR1 SQVTM and CDR2 ANQGSEA. The germline V and J ends were trimmed by 1 base and 4 bases, with 7 bases remaining between them. The CDR3 spells CSVEVGTYGYTF. In DNA form, the CDR3 reads TGCAGCGTTGAAGTAGGGACCTATGGCTACACCTTC.

The rearrangement joins TRBV7-8 to TRBJ1-1, with D tentatively TRBD1 (6 bases). Germline values: CDR1 SGHVS, CDR2 FQNEAQ. The germline V and J ends were trimmed by 5 bases and 3 bases, with 19 bases remaining between them. The CDR3 is made up of 16 amino acids. The CDR3, as DNA: TGTGCCAGCAGCGATACAGGGCCACGTCGTGACACTGAAGCTTTCTTT. Encoded protein: CASSDTGPRRDTEAFF.

This clone was observed a handful of times. V and J are TRBV19 and TRBJ2-1, with 11 nucleotides matching TRBD2. J gave up 8 bases and V 6 bases, and 9 bases lay outside the gene matches. The CDR3 totals 15 residues. The germline V gene encodes CDR1 LNHDA and CDR2 SQIVND (reference sequence). The DNA for the CDR3 is TGTGCCAGTAGCTATACCGGGACTAGCGGCGATGAGCAGTTCTTC. Amino acid sequence: CASSYTGTSGDEQFF.

This clone was picked up one time. This chain joins TRBV27 and TRBJ2-1; 7 bases fit TRBD1. The CDR3 extends over 12 amino acids. The germline V gene encodes CDR1 MNHEY and CDR2 SMNVEV (reference sequence). After removal of 8 bases from V and 8 bases from J, the junction contained 6 bases not matched to a gene. For the CDR3, the DNA is TGTGCCAGCGGATTAGGGGGCCATGAGCAGTTCTTC. This translates into CASGLGGHEQFF.

Note on this clone: One end of the junction is discordant with germline, which a read error may explain. This chain uses TRBV30 with TRBJ1-1; 10 positions agree with TRBD1. The CDR3 loop spans 14 amino acids. Germline V gives CDR1 GTSNPN, CDR2 SVGIG (reference sequence). CDR3 in amino acids: CAWSSGQGNAEAFF. DNA for the CDR3: TGTGCCTGGAGCTCGGGACAGGGGAACGCTGAAGCTTTCTTT.

V is TRBV29-1 and J is TRBJ1-2; no firm D call. Looked up from germline, CDR1 is SQVTM and CDR2 is ANQGSEA. V lost 0 bases and J 4 bases, leaving 9 bases between the germline ends. This CDR3 comprises 13 residues. In DNA, the CDR3 is TGCAGCGTTGAAGATGGGCAGTTCTATGGCTACACCTTC. This codes for CSVEDGQFYGYTF.

In DNA, the CDR3 is TGTGCCAGTAAAGGGACAGCCTTCGCTTCACCCCTCCACTTT. Protein sequence: CASKGTAFASPLHF. The rearrangement joins TRBV19 to TRBJ1-6; 7 bases fit TRBD1. Trimming removed 7 bases from V and 9 bases from J; junction bases left unmatched: 9. Germline CDR1 and CDR2: LNHDA and SQIVND (reference sequence). The CDR3 is 14 amino acids. Full variable domain (missing parts from reference TRBV19 and TRBJ1-6): DGGITQSPKYLFRKEGQNVTLSCEQNLNHDAMYWYRQDPGQGLRLIYYSQIVNDFQKGDIAEGYSVSREKKESFPLTVTSAQKNPTAFYLCASKGTAFASPLHFGNGTRLTVT.

The chain couples TRBV27 to TRBJ2-1; 9 nucleotides align to TRBD1. The trim removed 6 bases at V and 6 bases at J, leaving 15 bases unmatched. This CDR3 spans 17 amino acids. Germline assignment: CDR1 MNHEY and CDR2 SMNVEV (reference sequence). As DNA, the CDR3 is TGTGCCAGCAGCCCGTCACAGGGGGCAAGAATGAGCAATGAGCAGTTCTTC. Its protein product is CASSPSQGARMSNEQFF.

This chain connects TRBV9 to TRBJ2-1; D possibly corresponds to TRBD1 (5 bases). The CDR3 is made up of 15 amino acids. With 5 bases removed from V and 6 bases from J, the gap between germline ends came to 18 bases. Germline V lookup: CDR1 SGDLS, CDR2 YYNGEE. The CDR3 sequence: CASRSRTYRPNEQFF. The CDR3 DNA reads TGTGCCAGCAGGTCCAGGACCTACAGGCCCAATGAGCAGTTCTTC.

As concerns this clone: Other DNA sequences in the same sample also yield this CDR3. The J gene is TRBJ2-7, the V gene TRBV19; weak D call: TRBD2 (5 bases). The CDR3 covers 12 residues. CDR1 and CDR2 (germline): LNHDA, SQIVND (reference sequence). Trimming left V 3 bases short and J 4 bases short, with 7 bases between. The CDR3 sequence is CASSIGGYEQYF. CDR3 sequence (DNA): TGTGCCAGTAGTATCGGCGGGTACGAGCAGTACTTC.

The chain links TRBV7-6 to TRBJ2-2; the match to TRBD2 covers 7 bases. Germline V gene sequence: CDR1 SGHVS, CDR2 FNYEAQ. J gave up 4 bases and V 3 bases, and 14 bases lay outside the gene matches. This CDR3 is built from 18 residues. CDR3 coding DNA: TGTGCCAGCAGCTTGTCCGCCACCATTAGCGGGCCCACCGGGGAGCTGTTTTTT. It yields the protein CASSLSATISGPTGELFF.

V and J are TRBV19 and TRBJ2-3; D uncertain. Trimming took off 3 bases at V and 1 base at J, with 5 bases between the two ends. The V gene's germline CDR1 is LNHDA and CDR2 SQIVND (reference sequence). The CDR3 has 13 residues. The CDR3, as DNA: TGTGCCAGTAGTATTGGGGGCACAGATACGCAGTATTTT. It encodes CASSIGGTDTQYF.

The count of this clone is one. The chain joins TRBV7-9 to TRBJ2-3; D is undetermined. The CDR3 is 11 amino acids. Trimming stripped 3 bases from V and 4 bases from J, with 2 bases between. Germline V lookup: CDR1 SEHNR, CDR2 FQNEAQ (reference sequence). The CDR3 DNA reads as TGTGCCAGCAGCTTCCCAGATACGCAGTATTTT. This translates into CASSFPDTQYF.